A selection of T cell receptor beta chains follows, all from one sample in a study of blood T cell repertoires in COVID-19. Here immunoSEQ multiplex PCR was the method, and the copy in TCRdb shows in-frame clones only, minus some. Of roughly 43,000 clones in the sample, just over 85% are singletons; the top ten hold around 8.2%. The source material was peripheral blood. The receptors derive from a man between 60 and 75 years old with active COVID-19. CDR3s include the opening cysteine and the closing phenylalanine or tryptophan. Each record gives: CDR3 DNA, CDR3 protein, J gene, V gene, clone size, D gene. D genes are given only for firm matches. The size entry is marked missing in some rows and otherwise reads once, few, many or a size class.

DNA: TGTGCCAGCAGTTTATATGTGGAGCGAAGTGAAGCTTTCTTT
CDR3: CASSLYVERSEAFF
J: TRBJ1-1
V: TRBV28
size: -
D: -

DNA: TGTGCCAGCAGTCTACGGACAGGGGGCGAGGGTAATTCACCCCTCCACTTT
CDR3: CASSLRTGGEGNSPLHF
J: TRBJ1-6
V: TRBV6-6
size: few
D: TRBD1

DNA: TGTGCCAGCAGGGGACAGGGGGAAACTGGGGCCAACGTCCTGACTTTC
CDR3: CASRGQGETGANVLTF
J: TRBJ2-6
V: TRBV28
size: -
D: TRBD1

DNA: TGTGCCAGCAGCCCCCCGGGACTAAATGAGCAGTTCTTC
CDR3: CASSPPGLNEQFF
J: TRBJ2-1
V: TRBV7-9
size: -
D: TRBD2

DNA: TGTGCCAGTGGGGGCGTCGGACCGGGACACACCTTT
CDR3: CASGGVGPGHTF
J: TRBJ1-1
V: TRBV30
size: -
D: -

DNA: TGTGCCAGCAGTTTCAGGGCCTTCTCCTACGAGCAGTACTTC
CDR3: CASSFRAFSYEQYF
J: TRBJ2-7
V: TRBV27
size: -
D: -

DNA: TGTGCCAGCAGCCTGGGACTAGTCTTTGGCGGGGAGCTGTTTTTT
CDR3: CASSLGLVFGGELFF
J: TRBJ2-2
V: TRBV3-1/TRBV3-2
size: -
D: TRBD2

DNA: TGTGCCAGCTCACCCGACAGCCAAGAGACCCAGTACTTC
CDR3: CASSPDSQETQYF
J: TRBJ2-5
V: TRBV18
size: once
D: -

DNA: TGTGCCAGCAGCTGGGCGGGAGCCGCAGATACGCAGTATTTT
CDR3: CASSWAGAADTQYF
J: TRBJ2-3
V: TRBV11-2
size: -
D: TRBD2

DNA: TGTGCCAGCAGCCCCAGGACAGCCCAAGAGACCCAGTACTTC
CDR3: CASSPRTAQETQYF
J: TRBJ2-5
V: TRBV7-2
size: -
D: -

DNA: TGTGCCAGCAGTTACTCTGGACTAGCGGGCTACAATGAGCAGTTCTTC
CDR3: CASSYSGLAGYNEQFF
J: TRBJ2-1
V: TRBV6-5
size: -
D: TRBD2

DNA: TGTGCCTGGAGTGTAGAGGGAAGTCACACCTTC
CDR3: CAWSVEGSHTF
J: TRBJ1-2
V: TRBV30
size: -
D: -

DNA: TGTGCCAGCAGCCGCTCCACGGCGGGAGGGACCGGGGAGCTGTTTTTT
CDR3: CASSRSTAGGTGELFF
J: TRBJ2-2
V: TRBV7-3
size: -
D: TRBD2

DNA: TGTGCCATCAGTGAGCAGGCTAGCGGGAGGGACTACGAGCAGTACTTC
CDR3: CAISEQASGRDYEQYF
J: TRBJ2-7
V: TRBV10-3
size: -
D: TRBD2

DNA: TGTGCCAGCAGTTACGGTTCAGGCGCGACTAATGAAAAACTGTTTTTT
CDR3: CASSYGSGATNEKLFF
J: TRBJ1-4
V: TRBV6-5
size: -
D: -

DNA: TGTGCCAGCAGCCCCGAGGACAGGAGAGAGACCCAGTACTTC
CDR3: CASSPEDRRETQYF
J: TRBJ2-5
V: TRBV5-4
size: -
D: TRBD1

DNA: TGTGCCAGCAGCGCGGTCGGCGGGAGCTATGAGCAGTTCTTC
CDR3: CASSAVGGSYEQFF
J: TRBJ2-1
V: TRBV9
size: -
D: TRBD2

DNA: TGTGCCAGCAGTTTCCGGGACAGGGAGTATGGCTACACCTTC
CDR3: CASSFRDREYGYTF
J: TRBJ1-2
V: TRBV6-2/TRBV6-3
size: -
D: TRBD1

DNA: TGTGCCAGTGGGACTAGCGAGACAGATACGCAGTATTTT
CDR3: CASGTSETDTQYF
J: TRBJ2-3
V: TRBV3-1/TRBV3-2
size: few
D: TRBD2

DNA: TGTGCCAGCAGTACCCCGGGATTAGGCCAATACGAGCAGTACTTC
CDR3: CASSTPGLGQYEQYF
J: TRBJ2-7
V: TRBV6-5
size: few
D: -

DNA: TGTGCCATACTCGATCCCGGACAGGGGAGCACAGATACGCAGTATTTT
CDR3: CAILDPGQGSTDTQYF
J: TRBJ2-3
V: TRBV10-3
size: -
D: TRBD1

DNA: TGTGCCAGCAGCATAGATTCTAATCAGCCCCAGCATTTT
CDR3: CASSIDSNQPQHF
J: TRBJ1-5
V: TRBV21-1
size: -
D: -

DNA: TGTGCCAGCAGTGATCAGGGGTTAAACACCGGGGAGCTGTTTTTT
CDR3: CASSDQGLNTGELFF
J: TRBJ2-2
V: TRBV2
size: -
D: -

DNA: TGCGCCAGCAGCGGGACCACTAGCGGGAGCTCCTACAATGAGCAGTTCTTC
CDR3: CASSGTTSGSSYNEQFF
J: TRBJ2-1
V: TRBV5-1
size: -
D: TRBD2

DNA: TGTGCCAGCTCACCTCGCACGACAGGGGGCGCCGGGGAGCTGTTTTTT
CDR3: CASSPRTTGGAGELFF
J: TRBJ2-2
V: TRBV18
size: -
D: TRBD1

DNA: TGCGCCAGCAGCTTGGAGGCTACCAGGGAAAAACTGTTTTTT
CDR3: CASSLEATREKLFF
J: TRBJ1-4
V: TRBV5-1
size: -
D: -

DNA: TGTGCCAGCAGCTTAACGTGGGAGGGCCGTAATGAGCAGTTCTTC
CDR3: CASSLTWEGRNEQFF
J: TRBJ2-1
V: TRBV7-2
size: -
D: TRBD2

DNA: TGTGCCAGCAGACAGGGAGTTAATTCACCCCTCCACTTT
CDR3: CASRQGVNSPLHF
J: TRBJ1-6
V: TRBV6-5
size: once
D: -

DNA: TGTGCCAGCAGTCCGCTGGCGGGAGGCGGCAATGAGCAGTTCTTC
CDR3: CASSPLAGGGNEQFF
J: TRBJ2-1
V: TRBV27
size: -
D: TRBD2

DNA: TGTGCCAGCAGTGAACTACCCTTGGACAGCTACATGCTGGGCTACACCTTC
CDR3: CASSELPLDSYMLGYTF
J: TRBJ1-2
V: TRBV6-1
size: -
D: -

DNA: TGTGCCAGCAGCCTCACCAGGGGGCAGGGAAACACCATATATTTT
CDR3: CASSLTRGQGNTIYF
J: TRBJ1-3
V: TRBV6-5
size: -
D: TRBD1

DNA: TGTGCCAGCAGCTTATCTAGCGGGAGGTTCTCCTACAATGAGCAGTTCTTC
CDR3: CASSLSSGRFSYNEQFF
J: TRBJ2-1
V: TRBV7-2
size: -
D: TRBD2

DNA: TGTGCCTGGAGTACGGGACAGGGGGCGCGTCATGAGCAGTTCTTC
CDR3: CAWSTGQGARHEQFF
J: TRBJ2-1
V: TRBV30
size: -
D: TRBD1

DNA: TGTGCCAGCAGCTCCGTACTAGCGGGGGGGGAGACCCAGTACTTC
CDR3: CASSSVLAGGETQYF
J: TRBJ2-5
V: TRBV5-6
size: -
D: TRBD2

DNA: TGTGCCAGCTCATCGGCCCAGACTGGGGAGACCCAGTACTTC
CDR3: CASSSAQTGETQYF
J: TRBJ2-5
V: TRBV18
size: -
D: -

DNA: TGTGCCAGCAGTGCCCCCCGCGGCGGGGGGAGTTACAATGAGCAGTTCTTC
CDR3: CASSAPRGGGSYNEQFF
J: TRBJ2-1
V: TRBV25-1
size: -
D: TRBD2

DNA: TGTGCCAGCTCACCTGGGGCGGCTGGGGCCAACGTCCTGACTTTC
CDR3: CASSPGAAGANVLTF
J: TRBJ2-6
V: TRBV18
size: once
D: -

DNA: TGTGCCAGCAGCCGTGGGGGGACAGGGAGGGCGCCCACTGAAGCTTTCTTT
CDR3: CASSRGGTGRAPTEAFF
J: TRBJ1-1
V: TRBV5-4
size: -
D: TRBD1

DNA: TGTGCCAGTAGTTTACAGGGAACCGGGGCCAACGTCCTGACTTTC
CDR3: CASSLQGTGANVLTF
J: TRBJ2-6
V: TRBV19
size: -
D: -

DNA: TGTGCCAGCAGCTTTTCCGGGGGACCCGAAGAGACCCAGTACTTC
CDR3: CASSFSGGPEETQYF
J: TRBJ2-5
V: TRBV7-3
size: -
D: -

DNA: TGTGCCAGCAGCCCACCGGGACACTCGGTAAACATTCAGTACTTC
CDR3: CASSPPGHSVNIQYF
J: TRBJ2-4
V: TRBV7-9
size: -
D: -

DNA: TGTGCCAGCAGAGTCTTAGAAGCCGCGGGTGAGACCCAGTACTTC
CDR3: CASRVLEAAGETQYF
J: TRBJ2-5
V: TRBV28
size: -
D: -

DNA: TGTGCCAGCAGCCCTCAGGGGCGGACAGGCTTCATCTCTGAAGCTTTCTTT
CDR3: CASSPQGRTGFISEAFF
J: TRBJ1-1
V: TRBV9
size: -
D: TRBD1

DNA: TGTGCCAGCAGCCCCAGACAGGGTACTAATGAAAAACTGTTTTTT
CDR3: CASSPRQGTNEKLFF
J: TRBJ1-4
V: TRBV7-2
size: once
D: TRBD1

DNA: TGCGCCAGCAGCGTGGGACTAGTATCTACAGATACGCAGTATTTT
CDR3: CASSVGLVSTDTQYF
J: TRBJ2-3
V: TRBV5-1
size: once
D: TRBD2

DNA: TGTGCCAGCAGTTTAAGCCTTTCCAATGAGCAGTTCTTC
CDR3: CASSLSLSNEQFF
J: TRBJ2-1
V: TRBV27
size: -
D: -

DNA: TGTGCCAGCACCGGACTAGCGGGCCCCTACAATGAGCAGTTCTTC
CDR3: CASTGLAGPYNEQFF
J: TRBJ2-1
V: TRBV27
size: -
D: TRBD2

DNA: TGTGCCAGCAGCTTAGACGCGGGGCGCAATGAGCAGTTCTTC
CDR3: CASSLDAGRNEQFF
J: TRBJ2-1
V: TRBV7-2
size: once
D: -

DNA: TGTGCCAGCAGTCGCGAAGGAGGTGAGACCCAGTACTTC
CDR3: CASSREGGETQYF
J: TRBJ2-5
V: TRBV7-9
size: -
D: -

DNA: TGTGCCAGCAGTTCATACGACAGTTACGAGCAGTACTTC
CDR3: CASSSYDSYEQYF
J: TRBJ2-7
V: TRBV6-2/TRBV6-3
size: -
D: -

DNA: TGTGCCAGCAGCCCATGGCGGGAGGGGTATCAGCCCCAGCATTTT
CDR3: CASSPWREGYQPQHF
J: TRBJ1-5
V: TRBV27
size: few
D: -

DNA: TGTGCCAGCAGCTCCAGACAGGCTGGCGTTTTCTTT
CDR3: CASSSRQAGVFF
J: TRBJ1-1
V: TRBV7-2
size: -
D: -

DNA: TGTGCCATCAATTCAGGGGGCTCCTACAATGAGCAGTTCTTC
CDR3: CAINSGGSYNEQFF
J: TRBJ2-1
V: TRBV10-3
size: -
D: TRBD1

DNA: TGTGCCATTTCCCGGGACAGGGGGAATAATGAGCAGTTCTTC
CDR3: CAISRDRGNNEQFF
J: TRBJ2-1
V: TRBV28
size: -
D: TRBD1

DNA: TGTGCCAGTAGTAGAGGACTAGCGGGAGGCACAGATATGCAGTATTTT
CDR3: CASSRGLAGGTDMQYF
J: TRBJ2-3
V: TRBV19
size: -
D: TRBD2